What follows are 2 T cell receptor beta chains derived from one specimen sequenced in a study of response to subunit inactivated influenza vaccine. TCRdb re-derived calls from the RT-PCR reads in MiXCR, one entry per CDR3 protein. The sample contains fewer than 650,000 distinct CDR3 sequences, about an eighth of which appear only once. The sample consisted of PBMCs from blood, taken 45 days after vaccination. Source of these receptors: a man aged 50 to 59 who received an inactivated influenza vaccine.

This chain joins TRBV18 and TRBJ2-1; TRBD2 agrees at 7 bases. The germline CDR1 and CDR2 sequences are KGHSH and LQKENI. V trimming: 1 base; J trimming: 6 bases; junction bases outside the gene matches: 3. The CDR3 runs 14 residues. Written as DNA, the CDR3 is TGTGCCAGCTCACCACTCCCTAGCGGCAATGAGCAGTTCTTC. Protein product: CASSPLPSGNEQFF. Combining the CDR3 with reference TRBV18 and TRBJ2-1 gives the whole variable domain NAGVMQNPRHLVRRRGQEARLRCSPMKGHSHVYWYRQLPEEGLKFMVYLQKENIIDESGMPKERFSAEFPKEGPSILRIQQVVRGDSAAYFCASSPLPSGNEQFFGPGTRLTVL.

The chain recombines TRBV7-9 with TRBJ2-3, with TRBD2 as a possible D gene (5 bases). Germline CDR1 and CDR2: SEHNR and FQNEAQ (reference sequence). Between the trimmed V and J ends, which lost 1 base and 8 bases, there was a span of 7 bases. The length of the CDR3 is 12 residues. CDR3 sequence: CASSLGGVTQYF. In DNA, the CDR3 is TGTGCCAGCAGCTTAGGGGGAGTTACGCAGTATTTT.